Shown below are 16 T cell receptor beta chains from a single sample sequenced in a study of T cell repertoires in cytomegalovirus infection. These receptors' antigens are unknown. TCRdb recomputed calls from the reads with MiXCR, one row per CDR3 protein. The sample holds approximately 910,000 distinct CDR3 sequences, around 32% seen once. The starting material was cultured CD8+ T cells from PBMCs, obtained from culture after CMV antigen stimulation. The source is a human donor in good health (CMV status not recorded). Some clones in this sample may be carry-over from other donors' samples.

CDR3 residues: CASSYSGTSGGVSSYNEQFF. DNA for the CDR3: TGTGCCAGCAGTTACTCCGGGACTAGCGGGGGGGTGAGCTCCTACAATGAGCAGTTCTTC. V gene TRBV6-5 combines with J gene TRBJ2-1, with 16 bases aligning to TRBD2. The CDR3 extends over 20 amino acids. Germline lookup yields CDR1 MNHEY and CDR2 SVGAGI. V shed 0 bases, J shed 0 bases, and the junction held 5 bases outside the gene matches.

This sequence joins TRBV7-6 and TRBJ1-2; D unclear. V was cut by 1 base and J by 8 bases, with 11 bases left in between. The CDR3 has 13 residues. The germline CDR1 and CDR2 sequences are SGHVS and FNYEAQ. The CDR3 loop is CASSLVIGWGYTF. As DNA, the CDR3 is TGTGCCAGCAGCTTAGTAATTGGATGGGGCTACACCTTC.

The chain combines TRBV6-1 with TRBJ2-3; D perhaps matches TRBD2 (5 bases). V lost 4 bases to trimming and J lost 2 bases, with 13 bases between them. This CDR3 has 15 amino acids. Looked up from germline, CDR1 is MNHNS and CDR2 is SASEGT. The CDR3 spells CASSGNSENTDTQYF. The CDR3 DNA reads TGTGCCAGCAGTGGAAATAGCGAGAACACAGATACGCAGTATTTT.

Ten or more counts support this clonotype. V and J are TRBV7-8 and TRBJ2-1, with unresolved D. V gave up 1 base and J gave up 9 bases, with 7 bases separating them. Germline-derived CDR1 and CDR2 are SGHVS and FQNEAQ. The CDR3 is 12 amino acids. The CDR3 bases are TGTGCCAGCAGCTTAGAGCTCGGTGAGCAGTTCTTC. Translating gives CASSLELGEQFF.

As DNA, the CDR3 is TGTGCCAGCGCGAGGTATGAGCAGTTCTTC. Protein product: CASARYEQFF. The genes are TRBV25-1 and TRBJ2-1; D ambiguous. This CDR3 region has 10 residues. Trimming took off 8 bases at V and 8 bases at J, with 7 bases between the two ends. Germline V gives CDR1 MGHDK, CDR2 SYGVNS.

V usage is TRBV28 and J usage is TRBJ2-7; 7 nucleotides match TRBD2. The CDR3 has 14 amino acids. V lost 4 bases, J lost 0 bases, and 3 bases stayed unmatched. Per germline, CDR1 MDHEN and CDR2 SYDVKM. This CDR3 is CASSSREDSYEQYV. The CDR3 coding sequence is TGTGCCAGCAGTTCTCGGGAGGACTCCTACGAGCAGTACGTC.

In this sample, this clonotype turned up a few times. The V and J genes are TRBV4-1 and TRBJ2-1, with TRBD1 as a possible D gene (6 bases). Germline V gene sequence: CDR1 MGHRA, CDR2 YSYEKL. This CDR3 contains 16 residues. V shed 2 bases and J shed 9 bases, with 20 bases lying between them. The CDR3 sequence is CASSQYVQGAVSEQFF. The CDR3 nucleotides are TGCGCCAGCAGCCAATATGTACAGGGCGCAGTTTCTGAGCAGTTCTTC.

This clonotype was counted many times. This chain connects TRBV7-2 to TRBJ2-7, with D maybe TRBD2 (7 bases). Trimming left V 0 bases short and J 7 bases short, with 10 bases between. Germline loops: CDR1 SGHTA, CDR2 FQGNSA. This CDR3 comprises 13 residues. The CDR3 protein is CASSLAGGREQYF. DNA of the CDR3: TGTGCCAGCAGCTTAGCGGGGGGGCGGGAGCAGTACTTC.

This clonotype turned up a few times. The chain employs TRBV6-1 and TRBJ2-5; D perhaps matches TRBD1 (6 bases). The germline V gene encodes CDR1 MNHNS and CDR2 SASEGT. The CDR3 runs 14 residues. V dropped 10 bases and J dropped 2 bases, with 17 bases sitting between them. This CDR3 reads CAIDSKGVQETQYF. The CDR3 region has the DNA TGTGCCATCGACAGCAAGGGGGTACAAGAGACCCAGTACTTC.

This clonotype was observed a handful of times. The genes are TRBV5-6 and TRBJ2-1; perhaps TRBD1 as D (5 bases). The germline V and J ends were trimmed by 4 bases and 2 bases, with 13 bases remaining between them. The CDR3 contains 15 residues. Germline V gives CDR1 SGHDT, CDR2 YYEEEE. In DNA, the CDR3 is TGTGCCAGCAGCCTCGACAGTACGCCCTACAATGAGCAGTTCTTC. Protein product: CASSLDSTPYNEQFF.

The CDR3 region has the DNA TGTGCCAGCAGTTACCGGGGACTGGGAGAGAGCTATGGCTACACCTTC. Amino acid sequence: CASSYRGLGESYGYTF. The chain has TRBV6-5 and TRBJ1-2, with a weak D call TRBD1 (5 bases). Between the trimmed V and J ends, which lost 2 bases and 4 bases, there was a span of 17 bases. This CDR3 comprises 16 residues. Germline-derived CDR1 and CDR2 are MNHEY and SVGAGI.

The genes are TRBV4-1 and TRBJ1-1, with D maybe TRBD1 (5 bases). Trimming stripped 4 bases from V and 4 bases from J, with 10 bases between. The CDR3 runs 13 residues. Germline CDR1 reads MGHRA; CDR2 reads YSYEKL. Here the CDR3 DNA reads TGCGCCAGCAGCCTCCGACAGACCACTGAAGCTTTCTTT. Protein sequence: CASSLRQTTEAFF.

Only a few counts were recorded for this clonotype. This sequence joins TRBV7-8 and TRBJ1-1; no reliable D call. CDR1 and CDR2 (germline): SGHVS, FQNEAQ. The CDR3 totals 13 residues. Trimming cost V 2 bases and J 2 bases, with 6 bases left between them. In nucleotides, the CDR3 is TGTGCCAGCAGCTTAAAGCGAAACACTGAAGCTTTCTTT. Translating gives CASSLKRNTEAFF. Full variable domain (rest looked up from reference TRBV7-8 and TRBJ1-1): GAGVSQSPRYKVAKRGQDVALRCDPISGHVSLFWYQQALGQGPEFLTYFQNEAQLDKSGLPSDRFFAERPEGSVSTLKIQRTQQEDSAVYLCASSLKRNTEAFFGQGTRLTVV.

The table lists this clonotype with a few counts. V gene TRBV15 combines with J gene TRBJ2-5; possible D gene TRBD1, 6 bases. The CDR3 covers 10 residues. The germline CDR1 and CDR2 sequences are LNHNV and YYDKDF (reference sequence). Trimming stripped 9 bases from V and 4 bases from J, with 6 bases between. CDR3 residues: CATGGETQYF. The CDR3 nucleotides read TGTGCCACAGGGGGAGAGACCCAGTACTTC. The full variable domain, completed using reference TRBV15 and TRBJ2-5, is DAMVIQNPRYQVTQFGKPVTLSCSQTLNHNVMYWYQQKSSQAPKLLFHYYDKDFNNEADTPDNFQSRRPNTSFCFLDIRSPGLGDTAMYLCATGGETQYFGPGTRLLVL.

This clonotype showed up just a few times. V gene TRBV19 combines with J gene TRBJ2-1; D is possibly TRBD1 (5 bases). CDR1 is LNHDA and CDR2 is SQIVND in the germline V gene (reference sequence). V was pared by 5 bases and J by 2 bases, with 13 bases between. This CDR3 contains 15 residues. The CDR3 DNA sequence: TGTGCCAGTAGTGAACAGGCGTCACCCTACAATGAGCAGTTCTTC. Amino acid sequence: CASSEQASPYNEQFF.

This clonotype occurred many times. The chain is built from TRBV7-8 and TRBJ2-1, with 12 bases matching TRBD1. Trimming removed 6 bases from V and 8 bases from J; junction bases left unmatched: 5. CDR3 length equals 14 residues. The germline V gene has CDR1 SGHVS and CDR2 FQNEAQ. CDR3 nucleotide sequence: TGTGCCAGCAGTTCAGGGACAGGGGGCGATGAGCAGTTCTTC. Translation gives CASSSGTGGDEQFF. The whole variable domain, remainder taken from reference TRBV7-8 and TRBJ2-1, is GAGVSQSPRYKVAKRGQDVALRCDPISGHVSLFWYQQALGQGPEFLTYFQNEAQLDKSGLPSDRFFAERPEGSVSTLKIQRTQQEDSAVYLCASSSGTGGDEQFFGPGTRLTVL.